Presented here are 21 T cell receptor beta chains from one specimen sequenced in a study of T-cell memory formation after mild COVID-19. Using its own MiXCR run on the 5' RACE reads, TCRdb lists one record per CDR3 protein. Found here are 390,000 or so distinct CDR3 sequences, about 15% of them singletons; the top ten hold around a fifth. Sequencing was carried out using PBMCs or a T cell subset sorted from them (not recorded which). Source of these receptors: a man younger than 35 who had mild COVID-19 (a few samples of this study predate the infection). Cell type and time point are not known.

The CDR3 nucleotides read TGTGCCAGCAGCCAACCCACCTACAATGAGCAGTTCTTC. It specifies CASSQPTYNEQFF. The chain uses TRBV16 and TRBJ2-1; unclear D gene. The CDR3 length is 13 residues. From germline, CDR1 is KGHSY and CDR2 FQNENV. V was clipped by 2 bases and J by 2 bases, with 4 bases between them.

V is TRBV7-3 and J is TRBJ2-1; the match to TRBD2 covers 12 bases. J was trimmed by 6 bases and V by 2 bases; bases with no gene match: 8. This CDR3 spans 17 amino acids. CDR1 is SGHTA and CDR2 is FQGTGA in the germline V gene. The CDR3 reads CASSLGPSGGDFNEQFF. In DNA form, the CDR3 reads TGTGCCAGCAGCTTAGGGCCTAGCGGGGGGGACTTCAATGAGCAGTTCTTC. Complete variable domain (other parts from reference TRBV7-3 and TRBJ2-1): GAGVSQTPSNKVTEKGKYVELRCDPISGHTALYWYRQSLGQGPEFLIYFQGTGAADDSGLPNDRFFAVRPEGSVSTLKIQRTERGDSAVYLCASSLGPSGGDFNEQFFGPGTRLTVL.

The genes are TRBV7-9 and TRBJ2-1, with D perhaps matching TRBD1 (8 bases). This CDR3 has 12 amino acids. Germline CDR1 reads SEHNR; CDR2 reads FQNEAQ (reference sequence). Between the trimmed V and J ends, which lost 10 bases and 7 bases, there was a span of 14 bases. The CDR3 sequence is CAIRGRGNEQFF. The CDR3 DNA sequence: TGTGCCATCAGGGGGCGGGGGAATGAGCAGTTCTTC.

V is TRBV6-1 and J is TRBJ1-1; no reliable D call. CDR3 length: 13 amino acids. The V and J ends lost 2 bases and 11 bases respectively, with 15 bases between them. Germline loops: CDR1 MNHNS, CDR2 SASEGT. Here the CDR3 reads CASSEPTYDGAFF. Written as DNA, the CDR3 is TGTGCCAGCAGTGAACCGACCTATGATGGGGCTTTCTTT.

This clonotype was counted only a few times. This chain links TRBV20-1 with TRBJ1-6; D gene unclear. CDR1 DFQATT and CDR2 SNEGSKA come from the germline V gene (reference sequence). V was clipped by 4 bases and J by 7 bases, with 8 bases between them. There are 12 residues in the CDR3. The CDR3 here is CSATVANSPLHF. The CDR3 region has the DNA TGCAGTGCTACGGTGGCGAATTCACCCCTCCACTTT.

There are a few counts of this clonotype. The chain couples TRBV4-2 to TRBJ1-2; no clear D gene. The CDR3 spans 14 residues. V was clipped by 3 bases and J by 4 bases, with 12 bases between them. CDR1 LGHNA and CDR2 YNFKEQ come from the germline V gene. The DNA for the CDR3 is TGTGCCAGCAGCCAGTTACAGCTGATCTATGGCTACACCTTC. It translates to CASSQLQLIYGYTF.

Only a few counts were recorded for this clonotype. This chain links TRBV5-1 with TRBJ1-1, with 9 bases identical to TRBD1. The germline V gene encodes CDR1 SGHRS and CDR2 YFSETQ. V lost 0 bases to trimming and J lost 4 bases; unmatched junction nucleotides: 10. The length of the CDR3 is 17 residues. The CDR3 spells CASSLVIVGTGSTEAFF. CDR3 coding DNA: TGCGCCAGCAGCTTGGTGATTGTGGGGACAGGGAGCACTGAAGCTTTCTTT. Full variable domain (remainder filled in from reference TRBV5-1 and TRBJ1-1): KAGVTQTPRYLIKTRGQQVTLSCSPISGHRSVSWYQQTPGQGLQFLFEYFSETQRNKGNFPGRFSGRQFSNSRSEMNVSTLELGDSALYLCASSLVIVGTGSTEAFFGQGTRLTVV.

Here the CDR3 reads CASSFSGAAYTEAFF. In nucleotides, the CDR3 is TGCGCCAGCAGCTTTTCGGGGGCGGCGTACACTGAAGCTTTCTTT. The chain couples TRBV5-1 to TRBJ1-1, with D tentatively TRBD1 (6 bases). The CDR3 is 15 residues long. Trimming left V 2 bases short and J 3 bases short, with 14 bases between. Germline CDR1 reads SGHRS; CDR2 reads YFSETQ.

This clonotype has more than one count but fewer than ten. V and J are TRBV5-6 and TRBJ1-2; 8 bases fit TRBD1. V lost 1 base to trimming and J lost 8 bases; unmatched junction nucleotides: 7. Germline CDR1 SGHDT, CDR2 YYEEEE. The CDR3 length is 14 residues. The CDR3, as DNA: TGTGCCAGCAGCTTGTGGACAGGGTCCCACGGCTACACCTTC. Its protein product is CASSLWTGSHGYTF.

This clonotype has ten or more counts. The chain joins TRBV20-1 to TRBJ2-3; 11 positions match TRBD2. CDR3 length: 14 residues. Per the germline V gene, CDR1 is DFQATT and CDR2 is SNEGSKA (reference sequence). Trimming removed 6 bases from V and 3 bases from J; junction bases left unmatched: 5. The CDR3 nucleotides are TGCAGTGCCGTAACTAGCGGGGGTACAGATACGCAGTATTTT. Translating gives CSAVTSGGTDTQYF.

The chain joins TRBV7-8 to TRBJ2-2; 7 positions agree with TRBD2. Germline CDR1 reads SGHVS; CDR2 reads FQNEAQ. V lost 0 bases and J lost 5; bases outside the gene matches: 6. This CDR3 spans 16 amino acids. The CDR3 sequence: CASSLAGAGVTGELFF. The CDR3 DNA is TGTGCCAGCAGCTTAGCGGGCGCGGGGGTGACCGGGGAGCTGTTTTTT.

The rearrangement joins TRBV20-1 to TRBJ2-1; 7 positions match TRBD1. Germline V gene data show CDR1 as DFQATT and CDR2 as SNEGSKA (reference sequence). Trimming cost V 0 bases and J 0 bases; bases outside gene matches: 2. The CDR3 loop spans 15 amino acids. The CDR3 DNA follows: TGCAGTGCTAGAGACCCAGGGGGCTCCTACAATGAGCAGTTCTTC. Its protein is CSARDPGGSYNEQFF.

This clonotype came up a few times. The CDR3 coding sequence is TGTGCCAGCAGTTTATCGATCCTTCAGCCCCAGCATTTT. Amino acid sequence: CASSLSILQPQHF. The chain employs TRBV27 and TRBJ1-5; D not certain. This CDR3 region has 13 residues. The ends were cut back, 0 bases at V and 6 bases at J, with 6 bases in the middle. Germline CDR1 is MNHEY and CDR2 is SMNVEV (reference sequence).

This clonotype was counted many times. The chain uses TRBV28 and TRBJ1-4; D is unclear. Per germline, CDR1 MDHEN and CDR2 SYDVKM. V lost 5 bases and J lost 0, with 7 bases in between. This CDR3 is 14 amino acids long. CDR3 coding DNA: TGTGCCAGCAGTCCCACTGCAACTAATGAAAAACTGTTTTTT. Translation: CASSPTATNEKLFF.

This clonotype was found many times. V usage is TRBV5-1 and J usage is TRBJ2-2, with no clear D. The CDR3 is 17 amino acids. With 0 bases removed from V and 3 bases from J, the gap between germline ends came to 15 bases. Germline values: CDR1 SGHRS, CDR2 YFSETQ. The CDR3 here is CASSLAPHRKDTGELFF. The CDR3 DNA reads as TGCGCCAGCAGCTTGGCCCCCCACCGGAAAGACACCGGGGAGCTGTTTTTT.

In this sample, this clonotype turned up many times. J is TRBJ1-2 and V is TRBV27, with TRBD1 matching over 10 bases. V shed 5 bases and J 6 bases; nucleotides not matched to a gene: 3. Germline CDR1 is MNHEY and CDR2 is SMNVEV (reference sequence). This CDR3 spans 13 amino acids. The CDR3 DNA reads as TGTGCCAGCAGTCGCGGACAGGGGGATGGCTACACCTTC. Its translation is CASSRGQGDGYTF.

This clonotype has a handful of counts. The chain combines TRBV12-5 with TRBJ2-1, with D maybe TRBD2 (5 bases). This CDR3 comprises 17 residues. Trimming removed 5 bases at V and 4 bases at J, with 21 bases between. The germline CDR1 and CDR2 sequences are LGHNT and FRNRAP. Here the CDR3 reads CASGPPLRGGGYNEQFF. The CDR3 nucleotides read TGTGCTAGTGGTCCGCCGCTTCGGGGTGGCGGGTACAATGAGCAGTTCTTC. Full variable domain (rest looked up from reference TRBV12-5 and TRBJ2-1): DARVTQTPRHKVTEMGQEVTMRCQPILGHNTVFWYRQTMMQGLELLAYFRNRAPLDDSGMPKDRFSAEMPDATLATLKIQPSEPRDSAVYFCASGPPLRGGGYNEQFFGPGTRLTVL.

This clonotype was recorded many times. V and J are TRBV7-2 and TRBJ1-5; TRBD1 aligns across 7 bases. In germline, CDR1 is SGHTA, CDR2 FQGNSA. This CDR3 is 15 amino acids long. Trimming removed 5 bases from V and 7 bases from J; junction bases left unmatched: 11. In DNA form, the CDR3 reads TGTGCCAGCAGCCCCCTAGGGGGCGCGGAGCAGCCCCAGCATTTT. Its protein is CASSPLGGAEQPQHF.

In this sample, this clonotype turned up a few times. This rearrangement joins TRBV9 to TRBJ2-3; no reliable D call. Trimming removed 4 bases at V and 4 bases at J, with 13 bases between. The CDR3 runs 14 residues. The germline CDR1 and CDR2 sequences are SGDLS and YYNGEE. The CDR3, as DNA: TGTGCCAGCAGCTTTCGAAGTAACCCAGATACGCAGTATTTT. The encoded protein is CASSFRSNPDTQYF.

This clonotype was seen at least ten times. The chain carries TRBV7-2 and TRBJ2-7; 9 positions agree with TRBD1. This CDR3 comprises 15 residues. J was trimmed by 4 bases and V by 3 bases; bases with no gene match: 7. Germline V CDR1 and CDR2: SGHTA, FQGNSA. The CDR3: CASSFSGTGTYEQYF. CDR3 DNA sequence: TGTGCCAGCAGCTTTTCCGGGACAGGGACTTACGAGCAGTACTTC.

The chain recombines TRBV6-2 or TRBV6-3 with TRBJ2-7; 12 nucleotides agree with TRBD2. CDR3 length equals 16 residues. The germline gives CDR1 MNHEY, CDR2 SVGEGT. After removal of 7 bases from V and 1 base from J, the junction contained 8 bases not matched to a gene. CDR3 bases: TGTGCCAGCAAAAGAGGACTAGCGGGGCGTTCCTACGAGCAGTACTTC. This encodes CASKRGLAGRSYEQYF.